The rows below give T cell receptor beta chains drawn from one sample of a study of CD8+ T cells in alopecia areata. Profiled with immunoSEQ multiplex PCR; TCRdb holds only in-frame clones, not every one. This table holds 90,000 to 100,000 clones, roughly two thirds found once. Here the sequenced sample was CD8+ T cells sorted from blood, taken at week 4, from a patient treated with tofacitinib. These receptors originate from a human donor with alopecia areata. Both conserved end residues are part of each CDR3. Each record gives: V gene, J gene, CDR3 protein.

V: TRBV2
J: TRBJ2-1
CDR3: CASRPPPASGRRDEQFF

V: TRBV11-2
J: TRBJ2-1
CDR3: CASSLNNEQFF

V: TRBV7-6
J: TRBJ2-1
CDR3: CASSPLAGGLYNEQFF

V: TRBV4-1
J: TRBJ2-7
CDR3: CASSQDGGTSYEQYF

V: TRBV4-1
J: TRBJ1-1
CDR3: CASSQEPTGSTEAFF

V: TRBV14
J: TRBJ2-3
CDR3: CASSQGGLVQYF

V: TRBV4-1
J: TRBJ1-1
CDR3: CASSQRGAEAFF

V: TRBV5-1
J: TRBJ2-5
CDR3: CASSWTGPQETQYF

V: TRBV13
J: TRBJ1-2
CDR3: CASSIGAWRNGYTF

V: TRBV28
J: TRBJ2-6
CDR3: CASSLDQSSGANVLTF

V: TRBV27
J: TRBJ1-5
CDR3: CASSFIGTVDQPQHF

V: TRBV5-4
J: TRBJ1-1
CDR3: CASNDRLNTEAFF

V: TRBV4-1
J: TRBJ2-7
CDR3: CASSPARGRLDEQYF

V: TRBV7-2
J: TRBJ2-5
CDR3: CASSLEADETQYF

V: TRBV4-3
J: TRBJ2-1
CDR3: CASSQDDGTGYNEQFF

V: TRBV19
J: TRBJ2-3
CDR3: CASRSSSTDTQYF

V: TRBV5-5
J: TRBJ2-7
CDR3: CASSLDAATVEQYF

V: TRBV30
J: TRBJ2-4
CDR3: CAWRNGTPGLAKNIQYF

V: TRBV11-2
J: TRBJ2-2
CDR3: CASSSHWTANTGELFF

V: TRBV5-1
J: TRBJ1-1
CDR3: CASSLLGQGNTEAFF

V: TRBV7-9
J: TRBJ2-2
CDR3: CASSSTNTGELFF

V: TRBV4-2
J: TRBJ2-1
CDR3: CASSQDGTDSYNEQFF

V: TRBV6-6
J: TRBJ2-1
CDR3: CASSNNRDRGYNEQFF

V: TRBV27
J: TRBJ1-5
CDR3: CASSLLGQPQHF

V: TRBV30
J: TRBJ1-4
CDR3: CAWSLSGGDEKLFF

V: TRBV2
J: TRBJ2-7
CDR3: CASSEVTGPYEQYF

V: TRBV27
J: TRBJ1-6
CDR3: CASSLWGADSPLHF

V: TRBV5-6
J: TRBJ2-1
CDR3: CASSEDGGLYNEQFF

V: TRBV2
J: TRBJ2-3
CDR3: CASSELVGQGFSPAPSTDTQYF

V: TRBV7-9
J: TRBJ2-7
CDR3: CASSPRTNYEQYF

V: TRBV4-3
J: TRBJ1-2
CDR3: CASSQNRGSIGGYTF

V: TRBV7-8
J: TRBJ2-1
CDR3: CASSSRGGVEQFF

V: TRBV7-9
J: TRBJ2-1
CDR3: CASRGQGSRDEQFF

V: TRBV7-9
J: TRBJ2-7
CDR3: CASSLGDRNYEQYF

V: TRBV4-1
J: TRBJ2-7
CDR3: CASSQVDASYEQYF

V: TRBV28
J: TRBJ2-5
CDR3: CASTLGTAGETQYF